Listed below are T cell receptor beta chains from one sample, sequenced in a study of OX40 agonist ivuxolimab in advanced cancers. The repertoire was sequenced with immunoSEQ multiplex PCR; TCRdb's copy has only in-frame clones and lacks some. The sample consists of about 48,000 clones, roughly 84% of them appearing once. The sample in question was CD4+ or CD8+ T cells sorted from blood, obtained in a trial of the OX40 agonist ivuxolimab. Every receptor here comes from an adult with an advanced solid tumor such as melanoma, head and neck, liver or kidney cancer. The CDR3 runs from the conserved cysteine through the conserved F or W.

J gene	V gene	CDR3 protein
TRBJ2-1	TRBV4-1	CASRPPGLDPNNEQFF
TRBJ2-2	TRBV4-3	CASSQDRAVGELFF
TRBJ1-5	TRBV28	CASGQGNQPQHF
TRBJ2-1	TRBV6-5	CASSSFSSGGYNEQFF
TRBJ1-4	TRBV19	CASSGGAGEKLFF
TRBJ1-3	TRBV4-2	CASSRETLGRVSGNTIYF
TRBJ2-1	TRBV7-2	CASSHRDRGVREQFF
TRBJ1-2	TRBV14	CASSRQGGRYTF
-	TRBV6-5	CASSYDPGQGSYEQYF
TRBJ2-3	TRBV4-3	CASSQDAGLYPLVGLTDTQYF
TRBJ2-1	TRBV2	CASNREETEQFF
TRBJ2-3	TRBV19	CASSARRGADTQYF
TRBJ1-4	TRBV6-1	CASSDTYNEKLFF
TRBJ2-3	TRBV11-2	CASSQSGGRTDTQYF
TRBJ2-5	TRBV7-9	CASSREGETQYF
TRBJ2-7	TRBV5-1	CASSPQAQGSSYEQYF
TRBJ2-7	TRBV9	CASSPRQGAGYEQYF
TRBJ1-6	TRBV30	CAWSVGAGGNSPLHF
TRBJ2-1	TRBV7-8	CASQLIAGGLGNEQFF
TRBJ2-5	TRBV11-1	CASSPWTGGEETQYF
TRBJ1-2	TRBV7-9	CASSLSMIGYTF
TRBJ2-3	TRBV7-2	CASSLAAQFTDTQYF
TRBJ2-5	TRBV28	CASSFEETQYF
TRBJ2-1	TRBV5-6	CASSFGYNEQFF
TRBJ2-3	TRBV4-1	CASSQDYTTDTQYF
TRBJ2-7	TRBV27	CASSRDREVYEQYF
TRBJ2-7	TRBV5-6	CASSLGASGGRYTYEQYF
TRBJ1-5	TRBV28	CASSPGTLNQPQHF
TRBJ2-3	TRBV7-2	CASSGLLAGVEDTQYF
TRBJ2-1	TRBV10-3	CAITERGSGSIGYEQFF
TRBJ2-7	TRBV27	CASLSRDSPYEQYF
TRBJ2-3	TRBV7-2	CASSWGLAGATDTQYF
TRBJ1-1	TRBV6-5	CASSWTENGGAFF
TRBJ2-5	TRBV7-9	CASSLAGQPQETQYF
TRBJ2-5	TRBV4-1	CASSQGTDTLQYF
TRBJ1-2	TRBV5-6	CASRLTANYGYTF
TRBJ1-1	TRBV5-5	CASSLAVANTEAFF
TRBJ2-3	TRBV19	CASSTLAGDITDTQYF
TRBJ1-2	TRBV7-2	CASSLAPGQGAGYTF
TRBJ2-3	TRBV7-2	CASSLGRVTDTQYF
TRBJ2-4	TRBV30	CAWRAEVGNIQYF
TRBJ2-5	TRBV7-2	CASSLVVTGKETQYF
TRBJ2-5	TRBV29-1	CSGGTGIGETQYF
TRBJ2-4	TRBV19	CASSGSGQEDIQYF
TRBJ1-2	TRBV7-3	CASSLTGTHGYTF
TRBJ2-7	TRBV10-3	CAISESGGGNEQYF
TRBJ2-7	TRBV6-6	CANSGNSGYEQYF
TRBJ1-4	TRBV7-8	CASSLSSFPGEKLFF
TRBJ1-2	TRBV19	CATEGNRQGSYGYTF
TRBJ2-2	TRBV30	CAWRLNTGELFF
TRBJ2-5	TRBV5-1	CASSPGLGGETQYF
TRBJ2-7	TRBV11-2	CASSPHPGGQYF
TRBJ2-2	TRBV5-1	CASSSGGTGELFF
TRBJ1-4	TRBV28	CASKTANEKLFF
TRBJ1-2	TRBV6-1	CASSESGRANGYTF
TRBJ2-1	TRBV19	CASRSGTAGPYNEQFF
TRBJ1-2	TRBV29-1	CSASGTVYGYTF
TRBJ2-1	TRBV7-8	CASSLGLLSGGAFYEQFF